The subject of this entry is one TCR beta chain. This clonotype showed up just a few times. Its antigen is not yet known. Base qualities are not provided; no much larger clone lies one nucleotide away. The treatment or condition label, as the study defines it: in vitro stimulation with specific CMV peptide epitopes to enrich CMV-specific T cells. This entry comes from a study of T cell repertoires in cytomegalovirus infection (dated by TCRdb to the late 2010s). Looking at the study overall: Peptide stimulations targeted recently identified HLA-C-restricted CMV epitopes, whose presentation resists viral immunomodulation, together with well-studied HLA-B-restricted epitopes. Donor HLA type was relevant to the analysis, as public TCR beta signatures indicated carriage of CMV infection together with the matching HLA type.

Broader findings and caveats from the paper: The ex vivo response was dominated by HLA-C-restricted CMV-specific TCR beta clonotypes, which also provided the single most frequent clonotype in two of eight donors. In both this cohort and an independent cohort of under 450 donors, the cumulative frequency of public TCR beta family members distinguished carriers of CMV infection plus the relevant HLA type.

Sequencing relied on an Illumina HiSeq 1500. The public reads were reprocessed in TCRdb via fastp at Q25 and MiXCR, keeping in-frame beta chains. Each record represents a unique CDR3 protein, reported with the most common genes and DNA among its rows. A total of fewer than 1,000,000 distinct CDR3 sequences appear in this sample, around 29% of them only once. Jointly, the top ten make up over 13% of the sample. The clonotype was recovered from a human donor in good health (CMV status not recorded). Some clones in this sample may be carry-over from other donors' samples. The sample consisted of cultured CD8+ T cells from PBMCs, taken from culture after CMV antigen stimulation.

The CDR3 here reads CATTVSLVWGGNTGELFF. Read as DNA, the sequence is TGTGCCACCACAGTTTCCCTCGTTTGGGGAGGCAACACCGGGGAGCTGTTTTTT. The rearranged segments are TRBV27 and TRBJ2-2, with TRBD2 as a weak D call on 6 bases. Including the terminal cysteine and phenylalanine, the CDR3 comprises 18 residues. Left in the record is the CDR3 DNA by itself, 54 bases read in frame from the first base. Trimming removed 10 bases from V and 2 bases from J, leaving 26 bases between the germline ends. CDR1 MNHEY and CDR2 SMNVEV are derived from the germline V gene (reference sequence).